The 25 T cell receptor beta chains given below trace back to one sample, sequenced in a study of T cell responses to AZD1222 COVID-19 vaccine. TCRdb keeps only in-frame clones here, not all; method: immunoSEQ multiplex PCR. The data hold about 150,000 clones, with approximately 91% observed a single time. Sequencing was performed on peripheral blood, taken 28 days after the second AZD1222 dose. These receptors originate from an adult who received the AZD1222 COVID-19 vaccine.

The V call is TRBV19, the J call TRBJ2-3; no reliable D call. Germline V gene sequence: CDR1 LNHDA, CDR2 SQIVND (reference sequence). Between the trimmed V and J ends, which lost 2 bases and 9 bases, there was a span of 18 bases. CDR3 length equals 15 residues. In nucleotides, the CDR3 is TGTGCCAGTAGTATATTGCGGCCGTTGTCCGGAACGCAGTATTTT. Residues: CASSILRPLSGTQYF.

This chain connects TRBV27 to TRBJ2-5; D unclear. Germline CDR1 MNHEY, CDR2 SMNVEV (reference sequence). V was pared by 7 bases and J by 5 bases, with 14 bases between. The CDR3 is 13 residues long. The CDR3 spells CASKGSTGETQYF. The CDR3 coding sequence is TGTGCCAGCAAAGGGTCTACCGGGGAGACCCAGTACTTC.

The chain uses TRBV7-3 and TRBJ1-1, with D perhaps matching TRBD1 (6 bases). The length of the CDR3 is 16 residues. CDR1 is SGHTA and CDR2 is FQGTGA in the germline V gene. Trimming removed 3 bases from V and 0 bases from J, with 14 bases in between. The CDR3 here is CASSFPEGDLNTEAFF. The CDR3 region has the DNA TGTGCCAGCAGCTTCCCAGAGGGGGATCTGAACACTGAAGCTTTCTTT.

There are a few counts of this clone. One junction end disagrees with the germline gene, perhaps due to a read error. The V call is TRBV24-1, the J call TRBJ2-7, with TRBD1 matching over 7 bases. The CDR3 contains 13 residues. CDR1 and CDR2 (germline): KGHDR, SFDVKD. The CDR3 region has the DNA TGTGCCACCTGTGACAGGGAAGAGAACGAGCAGTACTTC. Protein sequence: CATCDREENEQYF.

The chain recombines TRBV28 with TRBJ2-5; 7 nucleotides agree with TRBD1. Losses at the gene ends were 8 bases for V and 1 base for J; bases not matched to a gene: 1. Germline CDR1 reads MDHEN; CDR2 reads SYDVKM. The CDR3 spans 12 residues. The CDR3 bases are TGTGCCAGCCGGGACAGCCAAGAGACCCAGTACTTC. Amino acid sequence: CASRDSQETQYF.

This chain uses TRBV5-1 with TRBJ1-5; maybe TRBD1 (5 bases). The V and J ends lost 6 bases and 3 bases respectively, with 16 bases between them. CDR3 length equals 15 residues. Germline CDR1 reads SGHRS; CDR2 reads YFSETQ. The CDR3 bases are TGCGCCAGCAAGGCAGGGACGGCCGACAATCAGCCCCAGCATTTT. This sequence encodes CASKAGTADNQPQHF.

This clone appeared once. This chain connects TRBV29-1 to TRBJ2-7; D possibly corresponds to TRBD1 (7 bases). The germline V gene encodes CDR1 SQVTM and CDR2 ANQGSEA. V dropped 1 base and J dropped 5 bases, with 15 bases sitting between them. The CDR3 loop spans 14 amino acids. The CDR3 nucleotides are TGCAGCGTTGAAGGCGGGAAGGGGGCGAACGAGCAGTACTTC. Protein sequence: CSVEGGKGANEQYF.

This sequence joins TRBV11-2 and TRBJ1-2; TRBD1 might be the D (6 bases). The ends were cut back, 2 bases at V and 6 bases at J, with 22 bases in the middle. This CDR3 contains 17 residues. Germline CDR1 SGHAT, CDR2 FQNNGV. CDR3 loop: CASSLTSSGTRWDGYTF. CDR3 DNA sequence: TGTGCCAGCAGCTTAACAAGTAGCGGGACAAGGTGGGATGGCTACACCTTC.

The V and J genes are TRBV11-2 and TRBJ2-5; 8 bases line up with TRBD1. Germline CDR1 reads SGHAT; CDR2 reads FQNNGV. This CDR3 spans 15 amino acids. Germline trimming cut 3 bases from V and 1 base from J; bases unmatched to any gene: 4. CDR3 DNA sequence: TGTGCCAGCAGCTTGGACAGGGCGATCCAAGAGACCCAGTACTTC. It specifies CASSLDRAIQETQYF.

V gene TRBV18 combines with J gene TRBJ1-4; D remains ambiguous. Germline CDR1 is KGHSH and CDR2 is LQKENI. The CDR3 contains 15 residues. V dropped 1 base and J dropped 7 bases, with 13 bases sitting between them. CDR3 loop: CASSPQERASEKLFF. The DNA of the CDR3 is TGTGCCAGCTCACCACAGGAGCGGGCGAGTGAAAAACTGTTTTTT.

The genes are TRBV5-1 and TRBJ1-3, with D possibly matching TRBD1 (5 bases). The CDR3 extends over 17 amino acids. The V and J ends lost 2 bases and 0 bases respectively, with 15 bases between them. CDR1 and CDR2 from the germline V gene are SGHRS and YFSETQ. Here the CDR3 reads CASSLFTGGTSGNTIYF. CDR3 sequence (DNA): TGCGCCAGCAGCTTATTCACGGGGGGGACCTCTGGAAACACCATATATTTT.

This clone has only one observation. J is TRBJ2-1 and V is TRBV15, with D possibly TRBD2 on 6 matching bases. The CDR3 extends over 16 amino acids. Deletions cut 2 bases from V and 4 bases from J, with 15 bases between. Germline V CDR1 and CDR2: LNHNV, YYDKDF (reference sequence). CDR3 sequence reads: CATSRSRLDGYNEQFF. Here the CDR3 DNA reads TGTGCCACCAGCAGAAGTCGACTAGATGGGTACAATGAGCAGTTCTTC.

The table lists this clone with a few counts. The CDR3 region has the DNA TGCGCCAGCAGCTTCACCCTACGGGGAGCCGGAAACACCATATATTTT. It specifies CASSFTLRGAGNTIYF. The V and J genes are TRBV5-1 and TRBJ1-3; D is unresolved. Trimming pared 2 bases from V and 4 bases from J, leaving 16 bases between. The CDR3 is made up of 16 amino acids. In germline, CDR1 is SGHRS, CDR2 YFSETQ.

The rearrangement links TRBV7-9 to TRBJ2-5; 8 bases line up with TRBD2. This CDR3 is 15 amino acids long. J gave up 4 bases and V 7 bases, and 11 bases lay outside the gene matches. Germline V gene data show CDR1 as SEHNR and CDR2 as FQNEAQ (reference sequence). The CDR3 sequence: CASNWEGGRRETQYF. The CDR3 DNA reads TGTGCCAGCAACTGGGAAGGCGGGAGGCGAGAGACCCAGTACTTC.

The gene calls are TRBV11-3 and TRBJ2-7; 10 nucleotides align to TRBD1. Germline assignment: CDR1 SGHNT and CDR2 YENEEA. After removal of 5 bases from V and 3 bases from J, the junction contained 4 bases not matched to a gene. The CDR3 has 14 residues. CDR3 protein: CASSRGDRGYEQYF. For the CDR3, the DNA is TGTGCCAGCAGCCGAGGGGACAGGGGCTACGAGCAGTACTTC.

This chain links TRBV27 with TRBJ2-1; 8 nucleotides agree with TRBD2. J gave up 8 bases and V 3 bases, and 12 bases lay outside the gene matches. CDR1 MNHEY and CDR2 SMNVEV come from the germline V gene (reference sequence). The CDR3 runs 16 residues. The chain's CDR3 is CASSLGAEREKDEQFF. DNA of the CDR3: TGTGCCAGCAGTTTGGGGGCCGAGCGGGAGAAGGATGAGCAGTTCTTC.

The chain uses TRBV3-1 (or the pseudogene TRBV3-2) and TRBJ1-3; no reliable D call. Trimming cost V 2 bases and J 4 bases, with 6 bases left between them. This CDR3 has 13 residues. Germline V gives CDR1 LGHDT, CDR2 YNNKEL (reference sequence). The CDR3 coding sequence is TGTGCCAGCAGCCAATCGTTCGGAAACACCATATATTTT. Its translation: CASSQSFGNTIYF.

The chain joins TRBV5-1 to TRBJ1-1; 10 positions agree with TRBD1. Germline V gene lookup returns CDR1 SGHRS and CDR2 YFSETQ. The CDR3 runs to 17 residues. Trimming at V came to 4 bases and at J to 5 bases, leaving 14 bases not matched to a gene. CDR3 residues: CASSKDRGLRLSTEAFF. CDR3 nucleotide sequence: TGCGCCAGCAGCAAAGACAGGGGGCTCCGTCTATCAACTGAAGCTTTCTTT.

The CDR3: CASSEAGPTYEQYF. The CDR3 nucleotides read TGTGCCAGCAGTGAAGCGGGGCCAACCTACGAGCAGTACTTC. The genes are TRBV6-1 and TRBJ2-7, with D tentatively TRBD1 (5 bases). Germline CDR1 reads MNHNS; CDR2 reads SASEGT. This CDR3 is 14 amino acids long. The V end was cut by 0 bases, the J end by 2 bases, with 8 bases between.

This clone was detected once. The V gene is TRBV21-1, the J gene TRBJ1-3; the table's D call of TRBD1 was not tested on the DNA. TRBV21-1 is marked as a pseudogene. The CDR3 runs to 14 residues. CDR3 nucleotides: TGTGCCAGCAGGTGGGGCAACTCTGGAAACACCATATATTTT. It yields the protein CASRWGNSGNTIYF.

The V call is TRBV6-5, the J call TRBJ1-5, with 7 bases matching TRBD1. V lost 6 bases to trimming and J lost 0 bases; unmatched junction nucleotides: 5. The CDR3 loop spans 15 amino acids. CDR1 MNHEY and CDR2 SVGAGI come from the germline V gene. Here the CDR3 reads CASRSQGNSNQPQHF. The CDR3 region has the DNA TGTGCCAGCAGGTCACAGGGGAATAGCAATCAGCCCCAGCATTTT.

The chain has TRBV12-3 or TRBV12-4 and TRBJ2-3, with D unclear. Trimming took off 6 bases at V and 6 bases at J, with 10 bases between the two ends. The CDR3 is 12 residues long. CDR3 loop: CASSARGDTQYF. The CDR3, as DNA: TGTGCCAGCAGCGCCCGTGGGGATACGCAGTATTTT.

The chain has TRBV27 and TRBJ1-2; maybe TRBD1 (5 bases). V lost 8 bases to trimming and J lost 6 bases, with 16 bases between them. The CDR3 totals 13 residues. Per germline, CDR1 MNHEY and CDR2 SMNVEV (reference sequence). The CDR3 nucleotides are TGTGCCAGCTCCCCGGGACCAATTCATGGCTACACCTTC. Translating gives CASSPGPIHGYTF.

The chain carries TRBV7-6 and TRBJ2-1; 8 bases map to TRBD2. The CDR3 sequence is 15 residues long. The V segment lost 2 bases and the J segment 6 bases; nucleotides outside the gene matches: 6. Germline-derived CDR1 and CDR2 are SGHVS and FNYEAQ. CDR3 nucleotide sequence: TGTGCCAGCAGCTTAACCGGGGGGGATTTCAATGAGCAGTTCTTC. Translated: CASSLTGGDFNEQFF. Together with reference TRBV7-6 and TRBJ2-1, the CDR3 gives the full variable domain: GAGVSQSPRYKVTKRGQDVALRCDPISGHVSLYWYRQALGQGPEFLTYFNYEAQQDKSGLPNDRFSAERPEGSISTLTIQRTEQRDSAMYRCASSLTGGDFNEQFFGPGTRLTVL.

Here the CDR3 reads CASSLGLAGASQFF. For the CDR3, the DNA is TGTGCCAGCAGCTTGGGACTAGCGGGAGCATCACAGTTCTTC. This chain joins TRBV7-6 and TRBJ2-1, with TRBD2 identical over 14 bases. The CDR3 covers 14 residues. Per the germline V gene, CDR1 is SGHVS and CDR2 is FNYEAQ. Trimming at V came to 3 bases and at J to 13 bases, leaving 5 bases not matched to a gene.